Following are 11 T cell receptor beta chains from one sample sequenced in a study of early T cells in non-severe SARS-CoV-2 infection. One entry per CDR3 protein, called by TCRdb with MiXCR from the 5' RACE reads. The profile covers roughly 75,000 distinct CDR3 sequences, with about 17% appearing a single time and 2.5% to 3% taken by the ten largest. Sequencing used whole blood. The origin of the receptors is an adult who was a healthcare worker with PCR-confirmed SARS-CoV-2 infection or an uninfected control (not recorded which).

This rearrangement joins TRBV2 to TRBJ1-2; D might be TRBD1 (6 bases). The germline V and J ends were trimmed by 6 bases and 8 bases, with 16 bases remaining between them. The CDR3 totals 13 residues. Looked up from germline, CDR1 is SNHLY and CDR2 is FYNNEI. The CDR3 DNA reads as TGTGCCAGCAGGGACCGGGACACCGGCGGCTACACCTTC. Protein sequence: CASRDRDTGGYTF.

This clonotype was counted between two and nine times. The rearrangement joins TRBV30 to TRBJ1-5; TRBD1 might be the D (6 bases). This CDR3 is 14 amino acids long. CDR1 and CDR2 (germline): GTSNPN, SVGIG (reference sequence). Trimming pared 5 bases from V and 4 bases from J, leaving 15 bases between. DNA of the CDR3: TGTGCCTGGGGGGCTCCGAGGGGGAATCAGCCCCAGCATTTT. Its protein is CAWGAPRGNQPQHF.

This clonotype was picked up one time. The chain combines TRBV6-2 or TRBV6-3 with TRBJ1-1, with 8 bases matching TRBD1. In germline, CDR1 is MNHEY, CDR2 SVGEGT. This CDR3 region has 14 residues. V lost 5 bases, J lost 1 base, and 3 bases stayed unmatched. This CDR3 reads CASSDGTGNTEAFF. CDR3 DNA: TGTGCCAGCAGTGATGGGACAGGGAACACTGAAGCTTTCTTT.

A few counts support this clonotype. This rearrangement joins TRBV2 to TRBJ2-2; TRBD1 aligns across 8 bases. Per the germline V gene, CDR1 is SNHLY and CDR2 is FYNNEI. This CDR3 region has 16 residues. Trimming took 6 bases from V and 1 from J; bases not matched to a gene: 7. DNA for the CDR3: TGTGCCAGCAGACTACAGGGGGGACGGAACACCGGGGAGCTGTTTTTT. Protein: CASRLQGGRNTGELFF.

The chain combines TRBV7-9 with TRBJ1-4, with D possibly being TRBD1 (5 bases). V was cut by 5 bases and J by 8 bases, with 12 bases left in between. The germline gives CDR1 SEHNR, CDR2 FQNEAQ (reference sequence). The CDR3 is made up of 13 amino acids. CDR3 residues: CASSPDRREKLFF. CDR3 in DNA: TGTGCCAGCAGCCCTGACAGAAGGGAAAAACTGTTTTTT.

The chain employs TRBV28 and TRBJ2-6, with TRBD2 as a possible D gene (5 bases). CDR3 length: 20 amino acids. Germline lookup yields CDR1 MDHEN and CDR2 SYDVKM. V was clipped by 3 bases and J by 0 bases, with 21 bases between them. The CDR3 region has the DNA TGTGCCAGCAGTTTCCGGGGTAGAGTACAACCGATCTCTGGGGCCAACGTCCTGACTTTC. Translated, it gives CASSFRGRVQPISGANVLTF.

This chain uses TRBV3-1 with TRBJ2-1; 9 bases align to TRBD1. This CDR3 has 16 amino acids. Trimming cost V 0 bases and J 7 bases; bases outside gene matches: 7. Germline V gene sequence: CDR1 LGHDT, CDR2 YNNKEL (reference sequence). CDR3 protein: CASSQDPGQGRNEQFF. CDR3 DNA sequence: TGTGCCAGCAGCCAAGATCCGGGACAGGGTCGGAATGAGCAGTTCTTC.

The V call is TRBV15, the J call TRBJ2-3; D remains ambiguous. The CDR3 is 14 amino acids. The germline CDR1 and CDR2 sequences are LNHNV and YYDKDF (reference sequence). V lost 1 base to trimming and J lost 2 bases, with 7 bases between them. The CDR3 DNA follows: TGTGCCACCAGCAGAGGAGGATACACAGATACGCAGTATTTT. It yields the protein CATSRGGYTDTQYF.

This clonotype was counted only a few times. This sequence joins TRBV18 and TRBJ2-7; TRBD1 matches 8 bases. CDR1 is KGHSH, CDR2 LQKENI, per germline. CDR3 length: 14 residues. V shed 6 bases, J shed 3 bases, and the junction held 7 bases outside the gene matches. The CDR3 DNA is TGTGCCAGCTCGCGCTGGACAGGGTACTACGAGCAGTACTTC. It encodes CASSRWTGYYEQYF. The entire variable domain, with the rest obtained from reference TRBV18 and TRBJ2-7, is as follows: NAGVMQNPRHLVRRRGQEARLRCSPMKGHSHVYWYRQLPEEGLKFMVYLQKENIIDESGMPKERFSAEFPKEGPSILRIQQVVRGDSAAYFCASSRWTGYYEQYFGPGTRLTVT.

CDR3 sequence: CASSPGYSPLHF. Written as DNA, the CDR3 is TGTGCCAGCAGCCCGGGTTATTCACCCCTCCACTTT. This sequence joins TRBV27 and TRBJ1-6; D is undetermined. V lost 6 bases to trimming and J lost 8 bases, with 8 bases between them. The CDR3 covers 12 residues. The germline V gene encodes CDR1 MNHEY and CDR2 SMNVEV (reference sequence).

This clonotype was seen only once. The chain has TRBV12-3 or TRBV12-4 and TRBJ2-5, with 7 bases aligning to TRBD1. The CDR3 extends over 14 amino acids. With V trimmed by 6 bases and J by 5 bases, 9 bases remained unmatched. The CDR3 reads CASRDLGGAETQYF. For the CDR3, the DNA is TGTGCCAGCAGAGATTTAGGGGGCGCTGAGACCCAGTACTTC.